The text below deals with one TCR beta chain. Antigen unknown. V gave up 1 base and J gave up 0 bases; unmatched junction bases: 5. The CDR3 consists of 17 residues. Germline V gives CDR1 SGHAT, CDR2 FQNNGV. This specimen belongs to a study of immune cell composition in non-small cell lung cancer. Sequenced by immunoSEQ multiplex PCR; TCRdb stores in-frame clones only, minus some. This sample has 7,000 to 8,000 clones, with roughly three quarters found just once. Points from the study as a whole: Lung adenocarcinomas had lower top 10 clone scores and clonality than squamous tumours. Squamous carcinomas (roughly 80%) more often had tumour-associated clones >0.5% than adenocarcinomas (roughly 33%).

Material for sequencing was lung tumor tissue. This TCR came from a human donor with non-small cell lung cancer. V is TRBV11-2 and J is TRBJ1-3; TRBD1 matches 8 bases. The chain's CDR3 is CASSLVGTGVSGNTIYF. CDR3 nucleotides: TGTGCCAGCAGCTTAGTAGGGACAGGCGTCTCTGGAAACACCATATATTTT.